One sample yielded the 15 T cell receptor beta chains listed below, sequenced in a study of T cell repertoires in cytomegalovirus infection. TCRdb redid the calling of the reads with MiXCR, one entry per CDR3 protein. The data contain around 430,000 distinct CDR3 sequences, under 55% of them seen just once; the ten biggest clones take up around two fifths. These TCRs are of unknown antigen specificity. This material consisted of cultured PBMCs, taken from culture after CMV antigen stimulation. Every receptor here comes from a human donor in good health (CMV status not recorded). Some clones in this sample may be carry-over from other donors' samples.

J is TRBJ2-3 and V is TRBV19; TRBD2 matches at 7 bases. V gave up 5 bases and J gave up 2 bases; unmatched junction bases: 4. Per the germline V gene, CDR1 is LNHDA and CDR2 is SQIVND (reference sequence). The length of the CDR3 is 14 residues. The CDR3 bases are TGTGCCAGTAGTGAGCGGGGCGTCACAGATACGCAGTATTTT. Amino acids: CASSERGVTDTQYF.

The chain recombines TRBV12-3 or TRBV12-4 with TRBJ2-7, with 11 bases aligning to TRBD1. CDR3 length: 15 amino acids. Losses at the gene ends were 0 bases for V and 7 bases for J; bases not matched to a gene: 5. CDR3 sequence (DNA): TGTGCCAGCAGTTTAGCGGACAGGGGGCTACGGGAGCAGTACTTC. Translation: CASSLADRGLREQYF.

This clonotype occurred many times. This chain uses TRBV7-2 with TRBJ1-1; weak D call: TRBD1 (6 bases). Germline values: CDR1 SGHTA, CDR2 FQGNSA. V lost 0 bases and J 4 bases, leaving 12 bases between the germline ends. CDR3 length equals 15 residues. CDR3 residues: CASSLAGAIFTEAFF. CDR3 DNA: TGTGCCAGCAGCTTAGCGGGGGCGATCTTCACTGAAGCTTTCTTT.

This clonotype has only a few counts. The V call is TRBV11-2, the J call TRBJ2-7; perhaps TRBD1 as D (6 bases). The CDR3 spans 14 residues. V lost 4 bases, J lost 6 bases, and 16 bases lay in between. CDR1 is SGHAT, CDR2 FQNNGV, per germline. The CDR3 coding sequence is TGTGCCAGCAGCTCCCCTACAGGGTTCGGCGAGCAGTACTTC. Translating gives CASSSPTGFGEQYF.

The genes are TRBV28 and TRBJ1-2, with D possibly TRBD1 on 5 matching bases. The germline CDR1 and CDR2 sequences are MDHEN and SYDVKM. V lost 3 bases and J 6 bases, leaving 14 bases between the germline ends. This CDR3 has 14 residues. CDR3: CASSFVADSDGYTF. Written as DNA, the CDR3 is TGTGCCAGCAGTTTTGTCGCAGACAGCGATGGCTACACCTTC.

This clonotype has more than one count but fewer than ten. The chain is built from TRBV7-2 and TRBJ2-5, with D perhaps TRBD1 (5 bases). Germline assignment: CDR1 SGHTA and CDR2 FQGNSA. Trimming took 5 bases from V and 0 from J, leaving 13 bases between them. The CDR3 is 15 residues long. CDR3 sequence: CASSPQVRYQETQYF. The CDR3 DNA reads TGTGCCAGCAGCCCACAGGTGCGGTACCAAGAGACCCAGTACTTC.

The rearrangement joins TRBV4-1 to TRBJ2-7; tentatively, D is TRBD1 (5 bases). Germline CDR1 MGHRA, CDR2 YSYEKL. Trimming took off 0 bases at V and 7 bases at J, with 16 bases between the two ends. The CDR3 length is 15 residues. CDR3 sequence (DNA): TGCGCCAGCAGCCAAGATCAGATCTCGTCAGGGGAGCAGTACTTC. Translated: CASSQDQISSGEQYF.

This clonotype was seen at least ten times. The J gene is TRBJ2-7, the V gene TRBV7-2; TRBD2 might be the D (5 bases). V dropped 5 bases and J dropped 0 bases, with 14 bases sitting between them. This CDR3 region has 15 residues. The germline CDR1 and CDR2 sequences are SGHTA and FQGNSA. In nucleotides, the CDR3 is TGTGCCAGCAGCCTAAGACTAACAAGCTCCTACGAGCAGTACTTC. This gives the protein CASSLRLTSSYEQYF.

The chain links TRBV20-1 to TRBJ2-2; 9 bases align to TRBD2. This CDR3 has 16 amino acids. From germline, CDR1 is DFQATT and CDR2 SNEGSKA (reference sequence). V shed 5 bases, J shed 5 bases, and the junction held 12 bases outside the gene matches. The CDR3 sequence: CSAPGSGRSGTGELFF. The CDR3 coding sequence is TGCAGTGCTCCGGGGAGCGGGAGGTCCGGTACCGGGGAGCTGTTTTTT.

The chain has TRBV7-6 and TRBJ2-7, with 9 bases aligning to TRBD1. V trimming: 6 bases; J trimming: 5 bases; junction bases outside the gene matches: 8. CDR3 length equals 14 residues. Per germline, CDR1 SGHVS and CDR2 FNYEAQ. The CDR3 DNA follows: TGTGCCAGCAGTTACGGACAGGGGTTAGACGAGCAGTACTTC. Amino acid sequence: CASSYGQGLDEQYF.

The gene calls are TRBV7-9 and TRBJ2-5, with D maybe TRBD1 (6 bases). This CDR3 is 16 amino acids long. The ends were cut back, 0 bases at V and 6 bases at J, with 17 bases in the middle. The germline V gene has CDR1 SEHNR and CDR2 FQNEAQ (reference sequence). The CDR3 protein is CASSLAGVDQGKTQYF. For the CDR3, the DNA is TGTGCCAGCAGCTTAGCGGGAGTTGACCAGGGGAAGACCCAGTACTTC.

This chain connects TRBV11-2 to TRBJ2-3; D gene ambiguous. The germline gives CDR1 SGHAT, CDR2 FQNNGV. V was shortened by 5 bases and J by 4 bases, with 10 bases between the two germline ends. The CDR3 runs 13 residues. CDR3 bases: TGTGCCAGCAGCCAACAATTGTCAGATACGCAGTATTTT. Translation: CASSQQLSDTQYF.

The table lists this clonotype with a few counts. The chain joins TRBV6-1 to TRBJ2-1; 10 nucleotides match TRBD2. In germline, CDR1 is MNHNS, CDR2 SASEGT. CDR3 length equals 15 residues. The V gene end was trimmed by 6 bases and the J gene end by 6 bases; junction bases not matched to a gene: 8. The CDR3, as DNA: TGTGCCAGCAGGGCAGGGACTAGCGATGCCAATGAGCAGTTCTTC. Its protein product is CASRAGTSDANEQFF.

J is TRBJ1-2 and V is TRBV19; TRBD1 is a possible D gene (6 bases). The ends were cut back, 7 bases at V and 4 bases at J, with 19 bases in the middle. The V gene's germline CDR1 is LNHDA and CDR2 SQIVND (reference sequence). The CDR3 covers 15 residues. In DNA, the CDR3 is TGTGCCAGTAAGAGAACGGGGGCGACGACCTATGGCTACACCTTC. It specifies CASKRTGATTYGYTF. The full variable domain, its missing parts supplied by reference TRBV19 and TRBJ1-2, is DGGITQSPKYLFRKEGQNVTLSCEQNLNHDAMYWYRQDPGQGLRLIYYSQIVNDFQKGDIAEGYSVSREKKESFPLTVTSAQKNPTAFYLCASKRTGATTYGYTFGSGTRLTVV.

The genes are TRBV15 and TRBJ1-4, with 12 bases identical to TRBD1. Germline V lookup: CDR1 LNHNV, CDR2 YYDKDF (reference sequence). Unmatched junction bases numbered 10, after V lost 3 bases and J lost 5 bases. This CDR3 comprises 18 residues. In DNA form, the CDR3 reads TGTGCCACCAGCAGGCCCGGGACAGGGGGCTTGTTAAATGAAAAACTGTTTTTT. It codes for CATSRPGTGGLLNEKLFF.